This T cell receptor (beta chain) was recovered during a study of blood T cell repertoires in COVID-19 (TCRdb year 2020). Notes on the research overall: The collaborator samples originated in the United States, Italy and Spain and spanned the acute and convalescent phases of COVID-19. The dataset comprised deeply sampled blood TCRbeta repertoires from subjects exposed to, actively infected with, or recovered from COVID-19. A freely available public database, intended as a resource for researchers studying the immune response to SARS-CoV-2, is where the repertoires were released. Where HLA class I and class II types were available, the types were taken from metadata supplied by the sample provider, not from assay-based typing. The material from the prospective study consisted of cDNA or gDNA derived from T cells, B-cell-depleted T cells, or PBMCs. Samples came from the ongoing ImmuneRACE study (first 160 participants) plus 1,254 subjects from 6 global collaborators. A de-identified subject ID, COVID-19 status, age in years and sex were almost always included in the sample metadata. Beyond this particular receptor, the publication reports: The amount of clinical and demographic metadata varied by source and participant and was provided uncurated.

Whole blood was collected in K2EDTA tubes by collaborating institutions according to the institutions' own protocols. For TCRbeta analysis, collaborator samples were shipped as frozen whole blood, as isolated PBMCs, or as DNA extracted from either sample type. TCRbeta CDR3 regions were amplified from genomic DNA by means of the immunoSEQ Assay, a bias-controlled multiplex PCR. The paper's data handling went like this. Within the assay, amplification of reference gene primers was used to estimate how many nucleated cells each sample contained. To quantify the absolute abundance of each unique TCRbeta CDR3 rearrangement, sequence reads were collapsed and filtered. For each sample, productive Simpson clonality was calculated by taking the square root of Simpson's diversity index across productive rearrangements. TCRdb re-hosts the immuneACCESS table, in-frame sequences only. Its copies lack some clones; in the studies checked, an unresolved V gene accounts for under half of them, and the cause for the rest is not known. V and J calls and clone size come straight from that table; D and trimming were deduced from the DNA. The sample table contains over 300,000 clones; only one count was recorded for around 87% of them. Of the sample, about 6.8% is held by the ten largest clones.

Its CDR3 holds 16 amino acids, cysteine through phenylalanine. Of all the DNA, just the CDR3 is kept, 48 bases in frame from base 1. The germline V gene provides CDR1 MDHEN and CDR2 SYDVKM. Deletion took 3 bases off V and 0 bases off J, with a span of 13 bases between the germline ends. Comments on this clone: Its antigen is still unknown. No base quality values were provided; no much bigger clone lies one nucleotide off.

The V and J genes are TRBV28 and TRBJ2-3; the D gene cannot be named for sure. The origin of this receptor is a man between 18 and 29 years old with active or convalescent COVID-19. The specimen sequenced was peripheral blood. The CDR3 here reads CASSLLRGRSTDTQYF. The DNA reads TGTGCCAGCAGTTTGCTCAGAGGTAGAAGCACAGATACGCAGTATTTT.